This T cell receptor beta chain comes out of a study of a mutant IDH1 vaccine in newly diagnosed glioma. Sample time point: baseline, week 1 (first vaccination visit). Treatment denoted: pre-vaccination baseline after standard-of-care therapy. The data were produced by immunoSEQ multiplex PCR, yet TCRdb's version contains in-frame clones alone and is incomplete. The top ten hold 9% of the sample, which has tens of thousands of clones, 65% to 80% seen once. Trimming stripped 1 base from V and 4 bases from J, with 9 bases between. The CDR3 consists of 14 residues. Germline lookup yields CDR1 SEHNR and CDR2 FQNEAQ (reference sequence).

This rearrangement joins TRBV7-9 to TRBJ2-3; perhaps TRBD1 as D (6 bases). This sequence was found in a man in his forties or fifties with glioma. Some clones in this sample may be carry-over from other donors' samples. Sequenced here: peripheral blood mononuclear cells (PBMCs), sampled from a glioma patient treated with radiotherapy, temozolomide or both. Written as DNA, the CDR3 is TGTGCCAGCAGCTTAGGAGGGGGAGCAGATACGCAGTATTTT. This codes for CASSLGGGADTQYF.